These 20 T cell receptor beta chains were sequenced from one sample in a study of blood T cell repertoires in COVID-19. The table came from immunoSEQ multiplex PCR; TCRdb's copy has only in-frame clones and leaves some out. There are 150,000 to 200,000 clones in the sample; 83% occur only once, and less than 2% lies in the top ten. The sample was peripheral blood. The receptor source for this set is a human donor in a cohort sampled during active COVID-19.

The chain couples TRBV10-2 to TRBJ1-5; 9 bases align to TRBD1. The CDR3 sequence is 16 residues long. V dropped 6 bases and J dropped 4; count of bases not matched to a gene: 10. Germline V CDR1 and CDR2: WSHSY, SAAADI. The CDR3 coding sequence is TGCGCCAGCAGGGAAAGCGGGACAGGGACGAATCAGCCCCAGCATTTT. Translating gives CASRESGTGTNQPQHF.

For the CDR3, the DNA is TGTGCCAGCAGCCCGCGGGACAGGGGAGGCGAGCAGTACTTC. Translated: CASSPRDRGGEQYF. The chain is built from TRBV7-3 and TRBJ2-7, with TRBD1 matching 10 bases. The CDR3 runs to 14 residues. Germline assignment: CDR1 SGHTA and CDR2 FQGTGA. J was trimmed by 6 bases and V by 5 bases; bases with no gene match: 7.

This clone was counted once. This rearrangement joins TRBV29-1 to TRBJ2-5; TRBD1 matches at 9 bases. The V segment lost 7 bases and the J segment 3 bases; nucleotides outside the gene matches: 6. There are 13 residues in the CDR3. CDR1 and CDR2 from the germline V gene are SQVTM and ANQGSEA. DNA of the CDR3: TGCAGCGCACGGGACAGGGTGGAAGAGACCCAGTACTTC. Its translation: CSARDRVEETQYF.

The gene calls are TRBV11-2 and TRBJ2-7, with a tentative D call TRBD1 (5 bases). CDR3 size: 13 residues. CDR1 is SGHAT, CDR2 FQNNGV, per germline. The V gene lost 0 bases and the J gene lost 7 bases, with 10 bases spanning the gap. CDR3 sequence: CASSLDRGAEQYF. The CDR3 DNA sequence: TGTGCCAGCAGCTTAGATCGTGGGGCAGAGCAGTACTTC.

In its sample, this clone was seen once. The chain couples TRBV5-6 to TRBJ2-3, with 7 bases aligning to TRBD1. Germline CDR1 SGHDT, CDR2 YYEEEE. Trimming removed 3 bases from V and 2 bases from J; junction bases left unmatched: 3. The CDR3 extends over 14 amino acids. The CDR3: CASSSDRNTDTQYF. CDR3 bases: TGTGCCAGCAGCTCGGACAGGAACACAGATACGCAGTATTTT. Full variable domain (remainder filled in from reference TRBV5-6 and TRBJ2-3): DAGVTQSPTHLIKTRGQQVTLRCSPKSGHDTVSWYQQALGQGPQFIFQYYEEEERQRGNFPDRFSGHQFPNYSSELNVNALLLGDSALYLCASSSDRNTDTQYFGPGTRLTVL.

In its sample, this clone was seen a few times. The rearrangement links TRBV10-3 to TRBJ2-7, with D maybe TRBD1 (6 bases). The V end was cut by 8 bases, the J end by 0 bases, with 17 bases between. The CDR3 runs 15 residues. CDR1 ENHRY and CDR2 SYGVKD come from the germline V gene. In DNA, the CDR3 is TGTGCCATCTCTAGTTCGACAGGTAACTCCTACGAGCAGTACTTC. Translating gives CAISSSTGNSYEQYF.

This clone was recorded a few times. The chain links TRBV7-9 to TRBJ2-7, with D perhaps matching TRBD1 (5 bases). V lost 0 bases, J lost 1 base, and 7 bases lay in between. CDR3 length equals 14 residues. CDR1 is SEHNR and CDR2 is FQNEAQ in the germline V gene (reference sequence). The CDR3 sequence is CASSLAQASYEQYF. The CDR3, as DNA: TGTGCCAGCAGCTTAGCACAGGCTTCCTACGAGCAGTACTTC.

The rearrangement joins TRBV6-1 to TRBJ2-1; a possible D gene is TRBD1 (5 bases). With 1 base removed from V and 0 bases from J, the gap between germline ends came to 7 bases. The CDR3 extends over 15 amino acids. Per germline, CDR1 MNHNS and CDR2 SASEGT. The DNA of the CDR3 is TGTGCCAGCAGTGAAGGGGGCAGCTCCTACAATGAGCAGTTCTTC. This translates into CASSEGGSSYNEQFF.

The rearrangement joins TRBV6-5 to TRBJ1-5, with a tentative D call TRBD1 (6 bases). The CDR3 has 14 residues. The ends were cut back, 6 bases at V and 6 bases at J, with 15 bases in the middle. Germline-derived CDR1 and CDR2 are MNHEY and SVGAGI. CDR3 nucleotides: TGTGCCAGCAGGTCGGGGGGGGCAGGTCAGCCCCAGCATTTT. It specifies CASRSGGAGQPQHF.

This chain uses TRBV3-1 (or the pseudogene TRBV3-2) with TRBJ2-7; D gene uncertain. The CDR3 is made up of 12 amino acids. CDR1 is LGHDT and CDR2 is YNNKEL in the germline V gene (reference sequence). Trimming stripped 2 bases from V and 4 bases from J, with 6 bases between. In DNA form, the CDR3 reads TGTGCCAGCAGCCAACCTCCTTACGAGCAGTACTTC. Residues: CASSQPPYEQYF.

The genes are TRBV5-1 and TRBJ2-5, with 10 bases fitting TRBD2. The V gene's germline CDR1 is SGHRS and CDR2 YFSETQ. The CDR3 runs to 16 residues. V trimming: 0 bases; J trimming: 5 bases; junction bases outside the gene matches: 7. CDR3 loop: CASSLASSGSQETQYF. The CDR3 coding sequence is TGCGCCAGCAGCTTGGCCTCTAGCGGGAGTCAGGAGACCCAGTACTTC.

V is TRBV5-1 and J is TRBJ1-3, with D perhaps TRBD1 (6 bases). V lost 4 bases to trimming and J lost 2 bases, with 16 bases between them. The CDR3 consists of 16 residues. Germline V gene sequence: CDR1 SGHRS, CDR2 YFSETQ. The chain's CDR3 is CASSPERSGAGNTIYF. The CDR3 DNA follows: TGCGCCAGCAGCCCGGAACGTTCAGGGGCTGGAAACACCATATATTTT.

This clone appeared a few times. Here the CDR3 DNA reads TGCGCCAGCAGCCATACAGGGAGTTACGAGCAGTACTTC. It is translated as CASSHTGSYEQYF. This chain links TRBV4-1 with TRBJ2-7, with D perhaps TRBD1 (6 bases). Germline V gene sequence: CDR1 MGHRA, CDR2 YSYEKL. The CDR3 spans 13 residues. V was clipped by 3 bases and J by 4 bases, with 10 bases between them.

This clone was counted a few times. This chain links TRBV27 with TRBJ2-2, with D uncertain. The CDR3 totals 12 residues. Germline assignment: CDR1 MNHEY and CDR2 SMNVEV (reference sequence). Trimming cost V 2 bases and J 4 bases, with 2 bases left between them. DNA of the CDR3: TGTGCCAGCAGTTTACTCACCGGGGAGCTGTTTTTT. This translates into CASSLLTGELFF.

This clone came up a few times. The same CDR3 is also encoded by other DNA sequences in this sample. This chain connects TRBV9 to TRBJ2-1; 7 bases match TRBD2. With 0 bases clipped from V and 0 bases from J, the junction kept 6 bases outside the gene matches. Germline loops: CDR1 SGDLS, CDR2 YYNGEE. The CDR3 spans 17 residues. CDR3 residues: CASSVGLRGSSYNEQFF. CDR3 coding DNA: TGTGCCAGCAGCGTAGGCTTGCGGGGGAGCTCCTACAATGAGCAGTTCTTC.

The chain recombines TRBV11-2 with TRBJ2-1; possible D gene TRBD1, 5 bases. Germline CDR1 reads SGHAT; CDR2 reads FQNNGV. The CDR3 extends over 15 amino acids. Trimming pared 1 base from V and 3 bases from J, leaving 10 bases between. The CDR3 protein is CASSLALGVYNEQFF. The CDR3 bases are TGTGCCAGCAGCTTAGCGTTAGGGGTCTACAATGAGCAGTTCTTC.

This clone was observed many times. V and J are TRBV28 and TRBJ1-2, with D unclear. CDR1 and CDR2 (germline): MDHEN, SYDVKM. V was shortened by 6 bases and J by 4 bases, with 12 bases between the two germline ends. This CDR3 comprises 13 residues. The CDR3 here is CASRPTGSYGYTF. The DNA of the CDR3 is TGTGCCAGCAGACCGACGGGATCCTATGGCTACACCTTC.

The chain employs TRBV15 and TRBJ1-4; 8 nucleotides line up with TRBD1. Unmatched junction bases numbered 8, after V lost 3 bases and J lost 8 bases. There are 15 residues in the CDR3. CDR1 is LNHNV and CDR2 is YYDKDF in the germline V gene (reference sequence). The CDR3 nucleotides read TGTGCCACCAGCAGCCCACAGGGGGGGTCGGAAAAACTGTTTTTT. Translating gives CATSSPQGGSEKLFF.

J is TRBJ1-2 and V is TRBV18; D ambiguous. CDR3 length: 15 residues. In germline, CDR1 is KGHSH, CDR2 LQKENI. V was shortened by 3 bases and J by 4 bases, with 15 bases between the two germline ends. CDR3 nucleotides: TGTGCCAGCTCACCGGGCCCCGCTGGGCGCTATGGCTACACCTTC. Translation gives CASSPGPAGRYGYTF.

The V and J genes are TRBV5-5 and TRBJ2-7; TRBD1 matches at 7 bases. Germline values: CDR1 SGHKS, CDR2 YYEKEE (reference sequence). The CDR3 sequence is 17 residues long. V trimming: 4 bases; J trimming: 2 bases; junction bases outside the gene matches: 15. CDR3 protein: CASSKALTGYLAYEQYF. DNA of the CDR3: TGTGCCAGCAGCAAAGCCTTGACAGGGTACTTAGCCTACGAGCAGTACTTC.